Listed below are T cell receptor beta chains from one sample, sequenced in a study of post-analysis software for immune sequencing data. TCRdb re-called the PCR reads with MiXCR, one entry per CDR3 protein. The sample gives about 190,000 distinct CDR3 sequences, approximately 29% of which show up once; approximately 3.6% is in the top ten. The material sequenced was blood. The origin of the receptors is a girl between 2 and 17 years old with multiple sclerosis. The CDR3 runs from the conserved cysteine through the conserved F or W. D genes are given only for firm matches. Size tells how often a clone was seen (once, few, many) or the class of an expanded clone, and some rows leave it out.

clone size,D gene,V gene,J gene,CDR3 protein,CDR3 DNA
-,-,TRBV5-1,TRBJ1-2,CASSPRQVPRSGYTF,TGCGCCAGCAGCCCACGACAGGTCCCTAGAAGTGGCTACACCTTC
-,-,TRBV10-2,TRBJ1-1,CASTGPGAEAFF,TGCGCCAGCACCGGGCCAGGCGCTGAAGCTTTCTTT
many,TRBD1,TRBV28,TRBJ2-4,CASSPLTGGSSKNIQYF,TGTGCCAGCAGTCCCTTGACAGGGGGATCCTCGAAAAACATTCAGTACTTC
few,-,TRBV7-9,TRBJ1-2,CASSRVDPQWYGYTF,TGTGCCAGCAGCCGGGTGGACCCCCAGTGGTATGGCTACACCTTC
-,-,TRBV5-1,TRBJ2-5,CTSSLSGLQETQYF,TGCACCAGCAGCTTGTCGGGACTGCAAGAGACCCAGTACTTC
-,-,TRBV7-8,TRBJ1-2,CASSLAYGGDYGYTF,TGTGCCAGCAGCTTAGCATACGGAGGGGACTATGGCTACACCTTC
few,TRBD1,TRBV28,TRBJ2-4,CASSFRGNIQYF,TGTGCCAGCAGTTTCAGGGGGAACATTCAGTACTTC
many,-,TRBV10-3,TRBJ1-2,CAISSGTPNYGYTF,TGTGCCATCAGCTCCGGGACACCAAACTATGGCTACACCTTC
few,-,TRBV3-1,TRBJ2-7,CASRPQRGSEQYF,TGTGCCAGCAGACCCCAAAGGGGCTCCGAGCAGTACTTC
-,-,TRBV15,TRBJ2-5,CTTSRAGPRETQYF,TGTACCACCAGCAGAGCGGGCCCAAGGGAGACCCAGTACTTC
many,TRBD2,TRBV2,TRBJ2-7,CASAPTSYSYEQYF,TGTGCCAGCGCCCCGACTAGCTACTCCTACGAGCAGTACTTC
few,-,TRBV12-3/TRBV12-4,TRBJ2-5,CASSFGVSYNEQYF,TGTGCCAGCAGTTTCGGGGTCTCCTACAATGAGCAGTACTTC
many,TRBD1,TRBV28,TRBJ2-3,CASSSQRGRTDTQYF,TGTGCCAGCAGCTCGCAGAGGGGGCGAACAGATACGCAGTATTTT
-,TRBD1,TRBV3-1,TRBJ2-2,CASRTDRGNTGELFF,TGTGCCAGCAGGACGGACAGGGGGAACACCGGGGAGCTGTTTTTT
few,-,TRBV4-1,TRBJ1-1,CASSSFMIGTVNTEAFF,TGCGCCAGCAGTTCATTTATGATTGGGACCGTTAACACTGAAGCTTTCTTT
-,TRBD2,TRBV7-2,TRBJ2-7,CASSYPSLAGYRYEQYF,TGTGCCAGCAGCTATCCATCCCTAGCGGGATATCGCTACGAGCAGTACTTC
many,TRBD1,TRBV10-2,TRBJ2-7,CASSEWQGAYEQYF,TGCGCCAGCAGTGAGTGGCAGGGGGCCTACGAGCAGTACTTC
many,TRBD2,TRBV28,TRBJ2-7,CATVAGAIIFTYEQYF,TGTGCCACCGTAGCGGGGGCAATCATTTTTACCTACGAGCAGTACTTC
few,TRBD2,TRBV5-1,TRBJ2-3,CASPLAGAGDTQYF,TGCGCCAGCCCGCTAGCGGGAGCGGGAGATACGCAGTATTTT
-,-,TRBV29-1,TRBJ2-7,CSLLGKIGSYNEQYF,TGCAGCCTCTTGGGGAAAATTGGTTCCTACAATGAGCAGTACTTC
-,TRBD1,TRBV30,TRBJ1-2,CAWSVWTGSGYTF,TGTGCCTGGAGCGTATGGACAGGGAGTGGCTACACCTTC
many,-,TRBV20-1,TRBJ2-1,CSASGGNEQFF,TGCAGTGCTAGCGGGGGTAATGAGCAGTTCTTC
-,-,TRBV4-2,TRBJ1-5,CASSQGGYQPQHF,TGTGCCAGCAGCCAGGGGGGCTATCAGCCCCAGCATTTT
-,-,TRBV5-1,TRBJ1-3,CASSKGPLGSGNTIYF,TGCGCCAGCAGCAAGGGACCTTTAGGCTCTGGAAACACCATATATTTT
many,-,TRBV5-1,TRBJ2-1,CASSWLSYNEQFF,TGCGCCAGCAGCTGGCTCTCCTACAATGAGCAGTTCTTC
once,-,TRBV18,TRBJ2-1,CASSPPGQSTYNEQFF,TGTGCCAGCTCACCCCCAGGACAGTCGACCTACAATGAGCAGTTCTTC
-,TRBD1,TRBV2,TRBJ1-1,CASSSTGETEAFF,TGTGCCAGCAGTTCAACAGGGGAAACTGAAGCTTTCTTT
-,TRBD2,TRBV7-8,TRBJ2-1,CASSLETSGRPNEQFF,TGTGCCAGCAGCTTAGAGACTAGCGGGAGACCGAATGAGCAGTTCTTC
many,TRBD2,TRBV3-1,TRBJ2-1,CASSQRDYDNEQFF,TGTGCCAGCAGCCAACGGGACTATGACAATGAGCAGTTCTTC
few,TRBD1,TRBV19,TRBJ2-3,CASTPTTGIASDTQYF,TGTGCCAGTACCCCGACGACAGGGATCGCTTCAGATACGCAGTATTTT
many,-,TRBV29-1,TRBJ1-2,CSARGHSNYGYTF,TGCAGCGCCCGGGGACACTCTAACTATGGCTACACCTTC
-,-,TRBV11-1,TRBJ1-1,CASSHFGGPPARMSMSDTEAFF,TGTGCCAGCAGCCATTTTGGCGGGCCCCCGGCTCGCATGTCGATGTCGGACACTGAAGCTTTCTTT
many,TRBD2,TRBV6-1,TRBJ2-5,CASNSGLAVKQTQYF,TGTGCCAGCAACTCGGGACTAGCGGTCAAGCAGACCCAGTACTTC
many,TRBD2,TRBV5-1,TRBJ2-1,CASSQTSGRSSYNEQFF,TGCGCCAGCAGCCAGACTAGCGGGAGGAGCTCCTACAATGAGCAGTTCTTC